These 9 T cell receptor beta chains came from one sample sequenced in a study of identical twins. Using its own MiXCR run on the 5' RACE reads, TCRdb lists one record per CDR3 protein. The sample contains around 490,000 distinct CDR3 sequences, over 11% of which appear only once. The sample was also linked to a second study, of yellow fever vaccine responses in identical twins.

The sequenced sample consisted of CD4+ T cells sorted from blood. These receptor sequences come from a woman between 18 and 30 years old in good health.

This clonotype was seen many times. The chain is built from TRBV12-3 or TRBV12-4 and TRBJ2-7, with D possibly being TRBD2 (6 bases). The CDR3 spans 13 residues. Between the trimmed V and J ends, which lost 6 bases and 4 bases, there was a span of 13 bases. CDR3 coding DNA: TGTGCCAGCAGGGTTTCCGGGACTTACGAGCAGTACTTC. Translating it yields CASRVSGTYEQYF.

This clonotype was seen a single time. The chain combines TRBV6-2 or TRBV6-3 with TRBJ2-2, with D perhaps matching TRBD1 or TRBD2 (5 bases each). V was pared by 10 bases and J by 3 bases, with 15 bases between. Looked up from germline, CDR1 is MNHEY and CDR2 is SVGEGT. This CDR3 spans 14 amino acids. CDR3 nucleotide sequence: TGTGCCACCAGGGATACAGCGGACACCGGGGAGCTGTTTTTT. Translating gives CATRDTADTGELFF.

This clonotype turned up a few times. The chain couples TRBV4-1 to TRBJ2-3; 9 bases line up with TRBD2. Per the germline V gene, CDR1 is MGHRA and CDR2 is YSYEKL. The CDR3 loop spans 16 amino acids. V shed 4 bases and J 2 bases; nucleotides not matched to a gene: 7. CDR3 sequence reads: CASSLTLAGITDTQYF. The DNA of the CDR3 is TGCGCCAGCAGCCTTACGCTAGCGGGAATCACAGATACGCAGTATTTT.

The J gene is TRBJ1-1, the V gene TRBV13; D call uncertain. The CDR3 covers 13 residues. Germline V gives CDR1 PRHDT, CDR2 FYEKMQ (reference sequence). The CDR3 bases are TGTGCGTTTTATAGCTCGATGAACACTGAAGCTTTCTTT. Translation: CAFYSSMNTEAFF.

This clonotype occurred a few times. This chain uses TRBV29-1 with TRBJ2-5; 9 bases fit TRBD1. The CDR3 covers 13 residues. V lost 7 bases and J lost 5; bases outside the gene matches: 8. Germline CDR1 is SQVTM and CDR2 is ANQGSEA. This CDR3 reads CSARQGVVETQYF. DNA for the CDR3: TGCAGCGCTCGACAGGGGGTAGTGGAGACCCAGTACTTC.

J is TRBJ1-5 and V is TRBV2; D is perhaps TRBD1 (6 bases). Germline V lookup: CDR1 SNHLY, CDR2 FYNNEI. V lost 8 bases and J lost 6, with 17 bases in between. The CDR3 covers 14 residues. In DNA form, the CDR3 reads TGTGCCAGCTGTCTGGGGGGGGCCAGTCAGCCCCAGCATTTT. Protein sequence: CASCLGGASQPQHF.

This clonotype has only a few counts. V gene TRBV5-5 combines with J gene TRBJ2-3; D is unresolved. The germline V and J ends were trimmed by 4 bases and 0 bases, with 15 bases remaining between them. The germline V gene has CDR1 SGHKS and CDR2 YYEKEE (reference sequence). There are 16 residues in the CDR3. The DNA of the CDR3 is TGTGCCAGCAGCGTCGGACGGGCTCTTAGCACAGATACGCAGTATTTT. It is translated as CASSVGRALSTDTQYF.

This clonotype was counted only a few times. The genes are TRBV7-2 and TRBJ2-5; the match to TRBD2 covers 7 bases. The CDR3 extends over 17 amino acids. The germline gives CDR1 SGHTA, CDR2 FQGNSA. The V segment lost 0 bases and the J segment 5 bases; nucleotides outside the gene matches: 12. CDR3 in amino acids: CASSLAPERGSFETQYF. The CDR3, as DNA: TGTGCCAGCAGCTTAGCCCCAGAGCGCGGGAGTTTTGAGACCCAGTACTTC.

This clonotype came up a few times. CDR3 nucleotides: TGTGCCAGCAGCTACTTCAGGGAATCCTACGAGCAGTACTTC. The encoded protein is CASSYFRESYEQYF. V and J are TRBV7-2 and TRBJ2-7; D possibly corresponds to TRBD1 (5 bases). Per the germline V gene, CDR1 is SGHTA and CDR2 is FQGNSA. This CDR3 contains 14 residues. Trimming stripped 4 bases from V and 1 base from J, with 11 bases between.